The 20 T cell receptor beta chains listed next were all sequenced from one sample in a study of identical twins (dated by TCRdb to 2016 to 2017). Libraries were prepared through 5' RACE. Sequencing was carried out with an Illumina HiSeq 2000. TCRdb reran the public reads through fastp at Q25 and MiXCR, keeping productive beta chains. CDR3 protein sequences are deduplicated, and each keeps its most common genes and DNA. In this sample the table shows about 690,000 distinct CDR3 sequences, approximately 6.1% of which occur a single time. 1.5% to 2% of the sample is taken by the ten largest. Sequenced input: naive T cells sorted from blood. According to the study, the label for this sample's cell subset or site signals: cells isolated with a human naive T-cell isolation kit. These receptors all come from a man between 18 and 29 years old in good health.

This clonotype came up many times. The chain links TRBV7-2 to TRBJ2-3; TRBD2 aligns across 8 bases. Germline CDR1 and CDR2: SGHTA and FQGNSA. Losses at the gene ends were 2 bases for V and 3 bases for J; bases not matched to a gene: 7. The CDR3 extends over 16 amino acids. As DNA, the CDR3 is TGTGCCAGCAGCTTAAAGAGACTAGCGAGAACAGATACGCAGTATTTT. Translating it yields CASSLKRLARTDTQYF.

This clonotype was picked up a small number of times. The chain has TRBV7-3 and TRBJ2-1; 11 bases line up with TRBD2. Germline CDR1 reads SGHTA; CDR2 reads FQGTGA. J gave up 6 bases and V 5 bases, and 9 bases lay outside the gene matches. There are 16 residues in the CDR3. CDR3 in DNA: TGTGCCAGCAGCCCAAAGGGTCTAGCGGGAGGCAATGAGCAGTTCTTC. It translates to CASSPKGLAGGNEQFF.

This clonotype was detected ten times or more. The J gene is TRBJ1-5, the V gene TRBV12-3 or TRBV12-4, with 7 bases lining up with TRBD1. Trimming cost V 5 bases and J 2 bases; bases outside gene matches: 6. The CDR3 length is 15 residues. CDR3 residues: CASSPTGKGNQPQHF. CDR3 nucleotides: TGTGCCAGCAGTCCGACAGGGAAAGGCAATCAGCCCCAGCATTTT.

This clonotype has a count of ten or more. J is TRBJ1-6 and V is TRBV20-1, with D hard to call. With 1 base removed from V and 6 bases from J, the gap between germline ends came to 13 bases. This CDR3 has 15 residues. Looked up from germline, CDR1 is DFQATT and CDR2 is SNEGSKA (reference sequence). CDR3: CSARVTPSGNSPLHF. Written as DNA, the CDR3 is TGCAGTGCTAGAGTTACCCCCAGCGGTAATTCACCCCTCCACTTT.

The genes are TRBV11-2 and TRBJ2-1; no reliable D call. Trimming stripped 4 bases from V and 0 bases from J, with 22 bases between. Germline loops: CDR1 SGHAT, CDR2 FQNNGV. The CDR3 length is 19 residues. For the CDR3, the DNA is TGTGCCAGCAGCTCCAGAGTGGGGTCGCGGATAAGCTCCTACAATGAGCAGTTCTTC. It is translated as CASSSRVGSRISSYNEQFF.

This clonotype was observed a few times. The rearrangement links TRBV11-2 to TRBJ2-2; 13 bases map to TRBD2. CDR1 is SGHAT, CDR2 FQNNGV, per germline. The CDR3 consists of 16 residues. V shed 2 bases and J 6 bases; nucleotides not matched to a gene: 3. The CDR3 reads CASSLPTSGRAGELFF. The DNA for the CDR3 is TGTGCCAGCAGCTTACCCACTAGCGGGAGGGCCGGGGAGCTGTTTTTT. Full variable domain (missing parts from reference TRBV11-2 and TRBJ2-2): EAGVAQSPRYKIIEKRQSVAFWCNPISGHATLYWYQQILGQGPKLLIQFQNNGVVDDSQLPKDRFSAERLKGVDSTLKIQPAKLEDSAVYLCASSLPTSGRAGELFFGEGSRLTVL.

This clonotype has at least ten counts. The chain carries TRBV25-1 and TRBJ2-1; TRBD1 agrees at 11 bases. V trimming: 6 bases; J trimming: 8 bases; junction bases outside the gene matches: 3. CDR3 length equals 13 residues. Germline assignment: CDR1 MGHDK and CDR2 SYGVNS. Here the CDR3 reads CASRGQGEYEQFF. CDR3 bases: TGTGCCAGCAGGGGACAGGGGGAGTATGAGCAGTTCTTC.

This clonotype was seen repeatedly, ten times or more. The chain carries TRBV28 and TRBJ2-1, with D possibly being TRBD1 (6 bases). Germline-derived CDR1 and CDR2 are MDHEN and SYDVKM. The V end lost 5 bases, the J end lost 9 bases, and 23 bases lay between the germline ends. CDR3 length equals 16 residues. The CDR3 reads CASSHIHRVLETEQFF. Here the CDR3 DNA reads TGTGCCAGCAGTCATATCCACAGGGTCCTCGAAACTGAGCAGTTCTTC.

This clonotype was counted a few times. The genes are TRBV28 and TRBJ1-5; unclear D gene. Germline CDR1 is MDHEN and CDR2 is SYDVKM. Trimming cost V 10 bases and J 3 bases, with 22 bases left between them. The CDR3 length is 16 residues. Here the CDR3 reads CAISGVAHPSNQPQHF. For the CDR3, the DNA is TGTGCCATCTCCGGGGTGGCTCACCCATCCAATCAGCCCCAGCATTTT.

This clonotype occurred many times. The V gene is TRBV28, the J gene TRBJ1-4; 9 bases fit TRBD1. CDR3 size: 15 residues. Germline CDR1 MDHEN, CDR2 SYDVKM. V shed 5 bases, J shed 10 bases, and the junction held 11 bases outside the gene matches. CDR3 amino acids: CASSMIDRGDGKLFF. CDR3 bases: TGTGCCAGCAGTATGATTGACAGGGGGGACGGAAAACTGTTTTTT.

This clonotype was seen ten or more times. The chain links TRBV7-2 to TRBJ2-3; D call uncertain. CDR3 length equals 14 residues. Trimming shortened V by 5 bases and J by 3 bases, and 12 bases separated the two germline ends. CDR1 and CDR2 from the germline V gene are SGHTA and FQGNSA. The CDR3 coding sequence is TGTGCCAGCAGCCTCATGTACATGACAGATACGCAGTATTTT. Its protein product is CASSLMYMTDTQYF.

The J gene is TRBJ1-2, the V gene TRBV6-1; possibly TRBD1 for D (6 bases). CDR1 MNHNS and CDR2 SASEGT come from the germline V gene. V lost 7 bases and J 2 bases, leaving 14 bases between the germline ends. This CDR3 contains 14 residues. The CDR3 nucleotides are TGTGCCAGCAACAGACAGGAGGGAAACTATGGCTACACCTTC. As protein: CASNRQEGNYGYTF.

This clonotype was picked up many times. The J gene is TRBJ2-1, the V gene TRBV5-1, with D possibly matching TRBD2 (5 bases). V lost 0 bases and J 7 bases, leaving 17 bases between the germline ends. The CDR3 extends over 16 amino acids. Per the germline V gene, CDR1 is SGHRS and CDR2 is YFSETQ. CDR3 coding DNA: TGCGCCAGCAGCTTGGCCGAGGGATTGGGCTTAAATGAGCAGTTCTTC. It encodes CASSLAEGLGLNEQFF.

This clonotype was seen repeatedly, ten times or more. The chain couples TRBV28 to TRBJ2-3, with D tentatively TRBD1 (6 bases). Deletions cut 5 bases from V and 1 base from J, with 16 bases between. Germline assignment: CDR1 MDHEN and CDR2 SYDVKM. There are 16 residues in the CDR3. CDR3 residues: CASSPTRQVGTDTQYF. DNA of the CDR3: TGTGCCAGCAGTCCAACCCGACAGGTCGGCACAGATACGCAGTATTTT.

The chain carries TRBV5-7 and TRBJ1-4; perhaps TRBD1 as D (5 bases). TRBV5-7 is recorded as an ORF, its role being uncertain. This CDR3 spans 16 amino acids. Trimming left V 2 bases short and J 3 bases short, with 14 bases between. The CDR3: CASSFYLRGANEKLFF. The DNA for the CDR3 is TGTGCCAGCAGCTTCTACCTTCGGGGGGCTAATGAAAAACTGTTTTTT.

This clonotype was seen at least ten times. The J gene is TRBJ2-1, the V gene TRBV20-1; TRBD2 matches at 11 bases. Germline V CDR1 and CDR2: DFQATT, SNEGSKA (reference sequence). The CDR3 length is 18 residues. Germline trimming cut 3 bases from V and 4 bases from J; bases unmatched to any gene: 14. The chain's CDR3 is CSARDLISGRARYNEQFF. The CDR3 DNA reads TGCAGTGCTAGGGACCTCATTAGCGGGAGGGCCAGGTACAATGAGCAGTTCTTC.

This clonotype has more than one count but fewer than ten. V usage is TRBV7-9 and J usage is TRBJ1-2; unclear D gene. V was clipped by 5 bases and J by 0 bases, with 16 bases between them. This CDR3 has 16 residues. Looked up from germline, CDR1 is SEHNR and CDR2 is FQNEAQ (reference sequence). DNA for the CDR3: TGTGCCAGCAGCCATCCATCGCGGGGTTCTAACTATGGCTACACCTTC. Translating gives CASSHPSRGSNYGYTF.

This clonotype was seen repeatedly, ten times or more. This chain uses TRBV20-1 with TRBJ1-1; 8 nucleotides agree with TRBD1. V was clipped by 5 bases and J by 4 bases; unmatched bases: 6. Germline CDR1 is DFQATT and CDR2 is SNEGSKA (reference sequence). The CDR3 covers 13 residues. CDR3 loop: CSAAGQGGTEAFF. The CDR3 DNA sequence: TGCAGTGCTGCTGGACAGGGAGGCACTGAAGCTTTCTTT.

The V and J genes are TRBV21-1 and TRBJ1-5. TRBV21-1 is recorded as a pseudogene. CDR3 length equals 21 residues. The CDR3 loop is CASSNPTFDISSDYSNQPQHF. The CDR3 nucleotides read TGTGCCAGCAGCAACCCCACCTTTGACATCTCGAGCGATTATAGCAATCAGCCCCAGCATTTT.

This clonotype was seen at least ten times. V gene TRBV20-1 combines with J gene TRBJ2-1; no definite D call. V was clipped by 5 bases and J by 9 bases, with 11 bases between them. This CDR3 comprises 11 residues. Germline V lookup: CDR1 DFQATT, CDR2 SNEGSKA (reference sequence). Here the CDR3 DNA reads TGCAGTGCTTGGGCCCTCGTTGAGCAGTTCTTC. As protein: CSAWALVEQFF.